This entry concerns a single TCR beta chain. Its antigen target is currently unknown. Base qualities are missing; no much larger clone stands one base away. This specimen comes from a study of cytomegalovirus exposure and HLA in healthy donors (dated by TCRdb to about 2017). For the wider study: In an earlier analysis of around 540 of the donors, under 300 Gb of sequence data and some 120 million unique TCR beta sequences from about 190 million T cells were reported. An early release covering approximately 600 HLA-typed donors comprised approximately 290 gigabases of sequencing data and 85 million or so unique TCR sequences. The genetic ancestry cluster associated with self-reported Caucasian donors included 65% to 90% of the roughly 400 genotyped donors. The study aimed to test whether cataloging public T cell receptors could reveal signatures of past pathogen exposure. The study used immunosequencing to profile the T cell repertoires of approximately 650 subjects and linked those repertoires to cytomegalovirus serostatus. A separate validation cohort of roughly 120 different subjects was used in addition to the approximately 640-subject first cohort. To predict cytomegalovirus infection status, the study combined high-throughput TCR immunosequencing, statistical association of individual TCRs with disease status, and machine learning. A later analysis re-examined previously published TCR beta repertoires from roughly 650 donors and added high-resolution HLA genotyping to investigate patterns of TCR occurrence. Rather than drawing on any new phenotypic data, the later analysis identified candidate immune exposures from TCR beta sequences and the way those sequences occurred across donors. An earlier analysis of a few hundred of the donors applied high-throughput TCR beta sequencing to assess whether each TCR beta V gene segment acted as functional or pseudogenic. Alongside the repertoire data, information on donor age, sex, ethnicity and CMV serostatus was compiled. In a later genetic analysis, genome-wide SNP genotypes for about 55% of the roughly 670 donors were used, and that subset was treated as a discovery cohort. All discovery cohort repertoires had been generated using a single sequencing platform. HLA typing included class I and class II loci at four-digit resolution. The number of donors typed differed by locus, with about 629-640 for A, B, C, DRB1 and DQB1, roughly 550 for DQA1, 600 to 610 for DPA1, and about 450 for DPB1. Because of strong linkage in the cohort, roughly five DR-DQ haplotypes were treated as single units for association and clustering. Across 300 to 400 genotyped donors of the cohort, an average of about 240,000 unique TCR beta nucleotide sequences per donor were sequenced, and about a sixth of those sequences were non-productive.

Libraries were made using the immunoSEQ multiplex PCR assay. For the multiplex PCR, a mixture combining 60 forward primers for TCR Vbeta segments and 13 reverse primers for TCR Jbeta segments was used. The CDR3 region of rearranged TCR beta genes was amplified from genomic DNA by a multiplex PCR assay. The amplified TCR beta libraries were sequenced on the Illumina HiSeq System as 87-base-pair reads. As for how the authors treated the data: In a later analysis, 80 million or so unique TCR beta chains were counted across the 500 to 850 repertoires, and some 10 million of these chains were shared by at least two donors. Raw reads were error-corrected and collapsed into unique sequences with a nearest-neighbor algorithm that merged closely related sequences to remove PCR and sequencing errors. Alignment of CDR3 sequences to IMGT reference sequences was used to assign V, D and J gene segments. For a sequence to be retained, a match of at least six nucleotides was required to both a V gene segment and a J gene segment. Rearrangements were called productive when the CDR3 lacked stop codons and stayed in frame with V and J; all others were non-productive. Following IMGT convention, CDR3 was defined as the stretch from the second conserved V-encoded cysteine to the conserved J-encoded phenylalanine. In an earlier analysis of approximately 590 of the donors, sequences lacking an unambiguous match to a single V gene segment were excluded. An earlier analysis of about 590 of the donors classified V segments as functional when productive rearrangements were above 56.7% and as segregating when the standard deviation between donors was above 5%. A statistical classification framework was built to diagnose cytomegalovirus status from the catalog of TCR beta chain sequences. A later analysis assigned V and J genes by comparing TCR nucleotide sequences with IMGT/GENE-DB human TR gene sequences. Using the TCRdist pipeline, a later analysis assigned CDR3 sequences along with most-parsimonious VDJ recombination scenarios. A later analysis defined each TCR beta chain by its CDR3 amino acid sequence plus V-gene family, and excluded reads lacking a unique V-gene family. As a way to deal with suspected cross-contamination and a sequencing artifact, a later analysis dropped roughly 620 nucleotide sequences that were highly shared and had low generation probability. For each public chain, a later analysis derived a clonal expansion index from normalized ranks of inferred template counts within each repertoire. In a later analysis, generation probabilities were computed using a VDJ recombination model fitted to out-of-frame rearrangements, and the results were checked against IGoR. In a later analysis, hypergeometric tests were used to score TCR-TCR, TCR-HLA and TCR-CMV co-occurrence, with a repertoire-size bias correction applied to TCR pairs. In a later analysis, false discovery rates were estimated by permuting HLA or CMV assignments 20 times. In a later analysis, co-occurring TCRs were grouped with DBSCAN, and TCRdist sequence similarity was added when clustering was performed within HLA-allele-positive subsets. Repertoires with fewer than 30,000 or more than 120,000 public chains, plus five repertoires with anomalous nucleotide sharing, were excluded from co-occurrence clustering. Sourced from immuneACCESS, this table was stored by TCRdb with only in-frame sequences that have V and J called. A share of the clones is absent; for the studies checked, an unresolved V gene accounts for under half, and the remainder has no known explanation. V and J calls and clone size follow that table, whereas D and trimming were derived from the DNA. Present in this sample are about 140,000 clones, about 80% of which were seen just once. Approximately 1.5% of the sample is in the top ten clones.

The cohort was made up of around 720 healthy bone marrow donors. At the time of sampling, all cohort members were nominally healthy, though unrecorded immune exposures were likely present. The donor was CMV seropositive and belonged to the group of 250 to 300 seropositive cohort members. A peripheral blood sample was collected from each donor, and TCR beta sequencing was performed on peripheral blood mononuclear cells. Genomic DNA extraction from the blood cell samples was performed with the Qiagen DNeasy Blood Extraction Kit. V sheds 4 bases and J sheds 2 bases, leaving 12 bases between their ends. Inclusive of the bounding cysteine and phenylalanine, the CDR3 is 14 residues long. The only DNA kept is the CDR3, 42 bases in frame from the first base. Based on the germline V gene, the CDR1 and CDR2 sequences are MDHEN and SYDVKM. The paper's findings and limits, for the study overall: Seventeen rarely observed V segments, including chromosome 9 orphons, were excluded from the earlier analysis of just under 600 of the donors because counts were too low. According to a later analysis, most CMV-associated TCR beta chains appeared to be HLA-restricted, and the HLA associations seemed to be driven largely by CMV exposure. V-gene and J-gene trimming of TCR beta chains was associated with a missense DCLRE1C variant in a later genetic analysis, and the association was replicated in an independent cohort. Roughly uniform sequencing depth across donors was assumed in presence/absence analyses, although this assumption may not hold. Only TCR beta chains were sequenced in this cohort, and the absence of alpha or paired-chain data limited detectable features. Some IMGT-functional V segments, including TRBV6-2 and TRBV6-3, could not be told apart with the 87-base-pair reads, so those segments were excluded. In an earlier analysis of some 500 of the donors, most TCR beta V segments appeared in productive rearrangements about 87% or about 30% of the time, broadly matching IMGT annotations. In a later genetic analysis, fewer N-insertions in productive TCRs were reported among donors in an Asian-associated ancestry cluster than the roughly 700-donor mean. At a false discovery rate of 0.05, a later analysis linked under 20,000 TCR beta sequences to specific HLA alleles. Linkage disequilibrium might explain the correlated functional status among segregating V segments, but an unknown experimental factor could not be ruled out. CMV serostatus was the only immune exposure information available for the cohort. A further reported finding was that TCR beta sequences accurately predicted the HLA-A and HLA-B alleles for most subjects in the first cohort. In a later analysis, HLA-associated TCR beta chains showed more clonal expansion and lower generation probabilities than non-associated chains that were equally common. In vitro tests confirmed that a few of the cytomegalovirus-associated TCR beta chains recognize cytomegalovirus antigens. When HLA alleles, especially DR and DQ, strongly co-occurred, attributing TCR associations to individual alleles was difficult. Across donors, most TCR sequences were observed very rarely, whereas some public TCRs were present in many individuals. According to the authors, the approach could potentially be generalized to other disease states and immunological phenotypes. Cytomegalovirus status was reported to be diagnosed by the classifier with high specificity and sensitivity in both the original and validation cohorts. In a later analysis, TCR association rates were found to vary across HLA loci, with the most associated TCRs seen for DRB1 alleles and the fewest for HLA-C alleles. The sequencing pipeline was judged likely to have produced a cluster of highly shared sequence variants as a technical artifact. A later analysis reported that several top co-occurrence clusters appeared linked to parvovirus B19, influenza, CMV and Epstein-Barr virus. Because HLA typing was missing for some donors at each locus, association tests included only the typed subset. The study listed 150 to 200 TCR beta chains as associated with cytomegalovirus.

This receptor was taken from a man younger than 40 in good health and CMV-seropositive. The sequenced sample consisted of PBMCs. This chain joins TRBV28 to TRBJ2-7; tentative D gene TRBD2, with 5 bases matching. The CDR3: CASSSAGGPYEQYF. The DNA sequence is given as TGTGCCAGCAGTTCCGCCGGCGGGCCCTACGAGCAGTACTTC.